The 5 T cell receptor beta chains in this list originate from one sample, sequenced in a study of PD-1 blockade in classical Hodgkin lymphoma. Clones were read by immunoSEQ multiplex PCR, and TCRdb kept only the in-frame ones, dropping some. The table lists around 11,000 clones, roughly 75% of them singletons, with more than 9% in the top ten. Each patient relapsed following autologous stem cell transplantation, and prior brentuximab vedotin exposure differed. The material was peripheral blood mononuclear cells (PBMCs), obtained at baseline. These receptors were collected from a human donor with classical Hodgkin lymphoma.

The chain joins TRBV6-6 to TRBJ2-7, with 9 bases identical to TRBD2. The CDR3 contains 15 residues. The V gene's germline CDR1 is MNHNY and CDR2 SVGAGI (reference sequence). The trim removed 4 bases at V and 4 bases at J, leaving 8 bases unmatched. The CDR3 loop is CASSSPGLAMYEQYF. CDR3 coding DNA: TGTGCCAGCAGTTCACCGGGACTAGCAATGTACGAGCAGTACTTC.

The gene calls are TRBV7-2 and TRBJ2-1; 12 bases are shared with TRBD2. This CDR3 has 14 residues. J was trimmed by 13 bases and V by 5 bases; bases with no gene match: 9. Germline-derived CDR1 and CDR2 are SGHTA and FQGNSA. CDR3: CASSLSSGRADQFF. In nucleotides, the CDR3 is TGTGCCAGCAGCCTCTCTAGCGGGAGGGCCGATCAGTTCTTC.

This clone was picked up one time. V usage is TRBV19 and J usage is TRBJ1-6, with TRBD1 identical over 7 bases. V shed 5 bases, J shed 0 bases, and the junction held 4 bases outside the gene matches. Germline V gives CDR1 LNHDA, CDR2 SQIVND (reference sequence). This CDR3 is 16 amino acids long. CDR3: CASSPGGSSYNSPLHF. Here the CDR3 DNA reads TGTGCCAGTAGTCCAGGGGGTAGCTCCTATAATTCACCCCTCCACTTT.

This chain joins TRBV18 and TRBJ1-2; TRBD1 agrees at 11 bases. This CDR3 has 14 amino acids. V was clipped by 3 bases and J by 7 bases; unmatched bases: 4. CDR1 is KGHSH, CDR2 LQKENI, per germline. The DNA for the CDR3 is TGTGCCAGCTCACCGGGACAGGGGGTGTTTGGCTACACCTTC. Its protein is CASSPGQGVFGYTF.

The chain couples TRBV7-9 to TRBJ1-2, with D perhaps matching TRBD1 (5 bases). This CDR3 is built from 15 residues. Trimming pared 4 bases from V and 6 bases from J, leaving 18 bases between. Germline V CDR1 and CDR2: SEHNR, FQNEAQ (reference sequence). The CDR3 here is CASSWGLGRSDGYTF. CDR3 DNA: TGTGCCAGCAGCTGGGGATTGGGACGGAGCGATGGCTACACCTTC.